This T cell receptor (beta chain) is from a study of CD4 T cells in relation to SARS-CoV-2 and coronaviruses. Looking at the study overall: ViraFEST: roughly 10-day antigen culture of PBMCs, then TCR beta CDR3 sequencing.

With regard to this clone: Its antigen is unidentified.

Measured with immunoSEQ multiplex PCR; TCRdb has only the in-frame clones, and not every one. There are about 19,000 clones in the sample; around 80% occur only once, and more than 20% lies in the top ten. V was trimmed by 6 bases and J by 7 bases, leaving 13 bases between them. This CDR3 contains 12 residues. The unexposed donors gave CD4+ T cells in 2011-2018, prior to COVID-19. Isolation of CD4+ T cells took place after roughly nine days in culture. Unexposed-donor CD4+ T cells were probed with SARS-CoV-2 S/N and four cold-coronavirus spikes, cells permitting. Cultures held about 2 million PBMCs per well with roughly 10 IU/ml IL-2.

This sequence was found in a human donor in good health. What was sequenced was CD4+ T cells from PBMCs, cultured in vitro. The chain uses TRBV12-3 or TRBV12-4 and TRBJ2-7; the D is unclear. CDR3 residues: CASSLNSEEQYF. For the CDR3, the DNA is TGTGCCAGCAGCCTAAATTCAGAAGAGCAGTACTTC.